A single sample is the source of the 28 T cell receptor beta chains below, sequenced in a study of blood T cell repertoires in COVID-19. TCRdb keeps only in-frame clones here, not all; method: immunoSEQ multiplex PCR. The sample has approximately 36,000 clones, roughly 88% seen once; the top ten hold approximately 2%. The material sequenced was peripheral blood. All receptors derive from a human donor in a cohort sampled during active COVID-19.

V gene TRBV6-5 combines with J gene TRBJ2-1, with 11 bases fitting TRBD1. The CDR3 is 14 amino acids. Trimming cost V 6 bases and J 4 bases; bases outside gene matches: 2. Germline assignment: CDR1 MNHEY and CDR2 SVGAGI. CDR3 sequence: CASRRDRGYNEQFF. The DNA of the CDR3 is TGTGCCAGCAGGCGGGACAGGGGGTACAATGAGCAGTTCTTC.

The chain combines TRBV6-5 with TRBJ1-2, with D uncertain. The CDR3 consists of 15 residues. The germline CDR1 and CDR2 sequences are MNHEY and SVGAGI. Trimming took 2 bases from V and 0 from J, leaving 10 bases between them. The CDR3 bases are TGTGCCAGCAGTTACAGAGGCGGGCCTAACTATGGCTACACCTTC. Protein: CASSYRGGPNYGYTF.

The J gene is TRBJ2-7, the V gene TRBV5-1, with TRBD2 as a possible D gene (5 bases). Germline CDR1 and CDR2: SGHRS and YFSETQ. V was trimmed by 2 bases and J by 3 bases, leaving 18 bases between them. The CDR3 is made up of 16 amino acids. The CDR3 coding sequence is TGCGCCAGCAGCTTAACTGGCGGGCCCCCCCGCTACGAGCAGTACTTC. It is translated as CASSLTGGPPRYEQYF.

The rearrangement uses TRBV5-1 and TRBJ2-7; D is perhaps TRBD2 (5 bases). The CDR3 is 15 residues long. V was pared by 2 bases and J by 0 bases, with 12 bases between. Germline V lookup: CDR1 SGHRS, CDR2 YFSETQ. Here the CDR3 reads CASSFWTGSSYEQYF. As DNA, the CDR3 is TGCGCCAGCAGCTTCTGGACTGGAAGCTCCTACGAGCAGTACTTC.

The V and J genes are TRBV7-6 and TRBJ2-3; weak D call: TRBD1 (6 bases). The V end was cut by 1 base, the J end by 5 bases, with 10 bases between. The CDR3 sequence is 14 residues long. Looked up from germline, CDR1 is SGHVS and CDR2 is FNYEAQ. CDR3 coding DNA: TGTGCCAGCAGCTTAGTGGGGGCGGGAGATACGCAGTATTTT. This gives the protein CASSLVGAGDTQYF. The whole variable domain, filled in from reference TRBV7-6 and TRBJ2-3, reads GAGVSQSPRYKVTKRGQDVALRCDPISGHVSLYWYRQALGQGPEFLTYFNYEAQQDKSGLPNDRFSAERPEGSISTLTIQRTEQRDSAMYRCASSLVGAGDTQYFGPGTRLTVL.

In its sample, this clone was seen a few times. V and J are TRBV28 and TRBJ1-2, with D hard to call. The germline gives CDR1 MDHEN, CDR2 SYDVKM. The V end lost 2 bases, the J end lost 4 bases, and 14 bases lay between the germline ends. This CDR3 has 15 residues. The CDR3: CASSLARTGSYGYTF. The DNA of the CDR3 is TGTGCCAGCAGTTTAGCCCGAACGGGGTCCTATGGCTACACCTTC.

The chain carries TRBV12-3 or TRBV12-4 and TRBJ1-2; 7 positions agree with TRBD1. The CDR3 loop spans 12 amino acids. V lost 8 bases to trimming and J lost 8 bases; unmatched junction nucleotides: 8. DNA of the CDR3: TGTGCCAGCGGTGACAGGGATCGGGGCTACACCTTC. Translated: CASGDRDRGYTF.

V gene TRBV27 combines with J gene TRBJ2-5; D gene unclear. CDR1 MNHEY and CDR2 SMNVEV come from the germline V gene (reference sequence). V was trimmed by 0 bases and J by 5 bases, leaving 10 bases between them. The CDR3 spans 14 residues. The CDR3 coding sequence is TGTGCCAGCAGTTTATCCGACTCCCGGGAGACCCAGTACTTC. Translated: CASSLSDSRETQYF.

V and J are TRBV5-6 and TRBJ1-1, with D maybe TRBD1 (5 bases). CDR1 is SGHDT, CDR2 YYEEEE, per germline. V was trimmed by 5 bases and J by 2 bases, leaving 10 bases between them. The CDR3 has 13 residues. The CDR3 sequence: CASSGGINTEAFF. For the CDR3, the DNA is TGTGCCAGCAGTGGGGGGATTAACACTGAAGCTTTCTTT.

The chain has TRBV19 and TRBJ1-1; no clear D. The V end was cut by 7 bases, the J end by 1 base, with 10 bases between. CDR3 size: 13 residues. Germline V gives CDR1 LNHDA, CDR2 SQIVND (reference sequence). The CDR3 sequence: CASNWAANTEAFF. CDR3 DNA: TGTGCCAGTAATTGGGCAGCGAACACTGAAGCTTTCTTT.

The V gene is TRBV5-6, the J gene TRBJ2-7; maybe TRBD1 (7 bases). The CDR3 contains 16 residues. With 7 bases removed from V and 1 base from J, the gap between germline ends came to 21 bases. The germline gives CDR1 SGHDT, CDR2 YYEEEE. CDR3: CASSGVEYRGSYEQYF. The CDR3 DNA follows: TGTGCCAGCTCGGGGGTCGAGTACAGGGGTTCCTACGAGCAGTACTTC.

This rearrangement joins TRBV5-6 to TRBJ2-3; 14 bases map to TRBD2. From germline, CDR1 is SGHDT and CDR2 YYEEEE. After removal of 4 bases from V and 3 bases from J, the junction contained 10 bases not matched to a gene. The CDR3 runs 18 residues. The CDR3: CASSPRLAGGPRTDTQYF. CDR3 DNA sequence: TGTGCCAGCAGCCCCCGACTAGCGGGGGGGCCAAGAACAGATACGCAGTATTTT.

This clone was seen a few times. J is TRBJ1-2 and V is TRBV27, with a tentative D call TRBD1 (5 bases). This CDR3 has 14 amino acids. The V and J ends lost 3 bases and 3 bases respectively, with 11 bases between them. Germline CDR1 is MNHEY and CDR2 is SMNVEV (reference sequence). The CDR3 spells CASSLVPGDYGYTF. The CDR3 region has the DNA TGTGCCAGCAGTTTGGTACCGGGGGACTATGGCTACACCTTC.

The J gene is TRBJ1-2, the V gene TRBV7-9; D not certain. Germline V gene sequence: CDR1 SEHNR, CDR2 FQNEAQ (reference sequence). V was shortened by 2 bases and J by 4 bases, with 14 bases between the two germline ends. The CDR3 extends over 15 amino acids. This CDR3 reads CASSLNAAGIYGYTF. CDR3 bases: TGTGCCAGCAGCTTAAACGCCGCAGGCATCTATGGCTACACCTTC.

This clone was seen a single time. The rearrangement links TRBV4-1 to TRBJ1-3; a weak D match, TRBD1 (6 bases). V was shortened by 1 base and J by 0 bases, with 10 bases between the two germline ends. This CDR3 contains 16 residues. Germline CDR1 is MGHRA and CDR2 is YSYEKL. The CDR3 DNA is TGCGCCAGCAGCCAAGGGGGACACAACTCTGGAAACACCATATATTTT. This codes for CASSQGGHNSGNTIYF.

The chain has TRBV10-3 and TRBJ2-5; TRBD2 is a possible D gene (6 bases). The CDR3 extends over 14 amino acids. From germline, CDR1 is ENHRY and CDR2 SYGVKD. V was shortened by 3 bases and J by 3 bases, with 11 bases between the two germline ends. The CDR3 here is CAISDGTQEETQYF. CDR3 sequence (DNA): TGTGCCATCAGTGACGGGACTCAGGAAGAGACCCAGTACTTC.

This clone appeared once. This chain joins TRBV13 and TRBJ2-7; no firm D call. Germline CDR1 is PRHDT and CDR2 is FYEKMQ (reference sequence). The length of the CDR3 is 13 residues. The V end lost 4 bases, the J end lost 0 bases, and 7 bases lay between the germline ends. CDR3 protein: CASSSTVSYEQYF. The DNA for the CDR3 is TGTGCCAGCAGCTCTACAGTCTCCTACGAGCAGTACTTC. The full variable domain, completed using reference TRBV13 and TRBJ2-7, is AAGVIQSPRHLIKEKRETATLKCYPIPRHDTVYWYQQGPGQDPQFLISFYEKMQSDKGSIPDRFSAQQFSDYHSELNMSSLELGDSALYFCASSSTVSYEQYFGPGTRLTVT.

V and J are TRBV2 and TRBJ1-6; TRBD1 matches 8 bases. The CDR3 spans 13 residues. The germline V gene has CDR1 SNHLY and CDR2 FYNNEI. The ends lost 7 bases at V and 10 bases at J; junction bases unmatched: 6. DNA for the CDR3: TGTGCCAGCACCGGGACAGGCCTCTCACCCCTCCACTTT. The encoded protein is CASTGTGLSPLHF.

The J gene is TRBJ1-2, the V gene TRBV29-1; 10 bases are a match to TRBD1. Germline assignment: CDR1 SQVTM and CDR2 ANQGSEA. Germline trimming cut 4 bases from V and 2 bases from J; bases unmatched to any gene: 4. The CDR3 length is 14 residues. This chain's CDR3 is CSVAPGQGNYGYTF. DNA of the CDR3: TGCAGCGTTGCGCCGGGACAGGGGAACTATGGCTACACCTTC.

This chain links TRBV9 with TRBJ2-5; a weak D match, TRBD2 (6 bases). Germline V gene sequence: CDR1 SGDLS, CDR2 YYNGEE. This CDR3 has 14 residues. V was clipped by 3 bases and J by 5 bases, with 14 bases between them. The DNA for the CDR3 is TGTGCCAGCAGCGCCCGACCGGCGGGGGAGACCCAGTACTTC. Its translation is CASSARPAGETQYF.

The V gene is TRBV11-2, the J gene TRBJ2-1; a possible D gene is TRBD1 (5 bases). Trimming took 6 bases from V and 1 from J, leaving 7 bases between them. Germline V gene data show CDR1 as SGHAT and CDR2 as FQNNGV. The CDR3 runs to 13 residues. CDR3 in DNA: TGTGCCAGCAGGAGACAGTCCTACAATGAGCAGTTCTTC. This sequence encodes CASRRQSYNEQFF.

This clone was observed once. The rearrangement uses TRBV5-6 and TRBJ2-1; TRBD2 agrees at 11 bases. CDR3 length: 16 amino acids. Germline V gene sequence: CDR1 SGHDT, CDR2 YYEEEE. J gave up 5 bases and V 3 bases, and 7 bases lay outside the gene matches. CDR3 sequence (DNA): TGTGCCAGCAGCTCCGGGACTAGCGGAGGAAACAATGAGCAGTTCTTC. Amino acids: CASSSGTSGGNNEQFF.

The rearrangement joins TRBV15 to TRBJ2-1; maybe TRBD1 (8 bases). Germline V gives CDR1 LNHNV, CDR2 YYDKDF (reference sequence). The CDR3 runs to 15 residues. Trimming cost V 4 bases and J 6 bases, with 16 bases left between them. Here the CDR3 reads CATSTPDREGNEQFF. For the CDR3, the DNA is TGTGCCACCAGCACTCCGGACAGGGAGGGCAATGAGCAGTTCTTC.

The J gene is TRBJ1-4, the V gene TRBV2, with D maybe TRBD1 (5 bases). Germline V lookup: CDR1 SNHLY, CDR2 FYNNEI. The V end was cut by 6 bases, the J end by 4 bases, with 9 bases between. This CDR3 is 13 amino acids long. CDR3 residues: CASSRQSNEKLFF. The CDR3 DNA follows: TGTGCCAGCAGCAGACAGAGTAATGAAAAACTGTTTTTT.

This clone was seen more than once but under ten times. The gene calls are TRBV4-1 and TRBJ2-7; TRBD1 matches at 8 bases. There are 14 residues in the CDR3. CDR1 is MGHRA, CDR2 YSYEKL, per germline. Trimming at V came to 3 bases and at J to 3 bases, leaving 4 bases not matched to a gene. The DNA for the CDR3 is TGCGCCAGCAGCCACCGGACAGGGTACTACGAGCAGTACTTC. Its protein product is CASSHRTGYYEQYF.

This clone is medium-sized. This chain joins TRBV27 and TRBJ2-1; no clear D. Per germline, CDR1 MNHEY and CDR2 SMNVEV (reference sequence). CDR3 length equals 15 residues. V was clipped by 5 bases and J by 4 bases, with 15 bases between them. The CDR3 is CASSQTNPLYNEQFF. The CDR3 DNA reads as TGTGCCAGCAGTCAGACAAACCCCTTGTACAATGAGCAGTTCTTC.

V and J are TRBV3-1 (or the pseudogene TRBV3-2) and TRBJ1-1; 12 positions match TRBD1. Germline V lookup: CDR1 LGHDT, CDR2 YNNKEL (reference sequence). Unmatched junction bases numbered 8, after V lost 4 bases and J lost 5 bases. The CDR3 runs 16 residues. The CDR3 bases are TGTGCCAGCAGCCCTGGGACAGGGGGCTTCTGGACTGAAGCTTTCTTT. It yields the protein CASSPGTGGFWTEAFF.

Written as DNA, the CDR3 is TGTGCCAGCAGCCAGTGGAGCGGGGGGGCCGGCGTCGGGGAGCTGTTTTTT. This gives the protein CASSQWSGGAGVGELFF. This rearrangement joins TRBV4-2 to TRBJ2-2, with 10 bases fitting TRBD2. The CDR3 runs to 17 residues. Germline CDR1 is LGHNA and CDR2 is YNFKEQ. Unmatched junction bases numbered 11, after V lost 3 bases and J lost 7 bases.